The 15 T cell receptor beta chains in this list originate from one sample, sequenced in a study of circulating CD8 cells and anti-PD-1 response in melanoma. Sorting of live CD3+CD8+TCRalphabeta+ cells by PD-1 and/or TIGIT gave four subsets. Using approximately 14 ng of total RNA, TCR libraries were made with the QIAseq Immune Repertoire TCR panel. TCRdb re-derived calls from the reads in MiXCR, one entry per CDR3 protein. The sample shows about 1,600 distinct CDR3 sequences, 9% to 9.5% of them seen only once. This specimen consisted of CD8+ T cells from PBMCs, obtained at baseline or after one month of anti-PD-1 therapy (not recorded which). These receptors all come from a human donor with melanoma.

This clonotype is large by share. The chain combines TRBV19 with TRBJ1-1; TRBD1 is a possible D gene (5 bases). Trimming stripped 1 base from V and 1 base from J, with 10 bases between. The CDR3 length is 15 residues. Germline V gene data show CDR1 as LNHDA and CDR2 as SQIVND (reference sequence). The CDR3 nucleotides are TGTGCCAGTAGTATAGTTGGGACGGCGAACACTGAAGCTTTCTTT. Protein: CASSIVGTANTEAFF. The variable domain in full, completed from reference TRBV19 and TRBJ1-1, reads DGGITQSPKYLFRKEGQNVTLSCEQNLNHDAMYWYRQDPGQGLRLIYYSQIVNDFQKGDIAEGYSVSREKKESFPLTVTSAQKNPTAFYLCASSIVGTANTEAFFGQGTRLTVV.

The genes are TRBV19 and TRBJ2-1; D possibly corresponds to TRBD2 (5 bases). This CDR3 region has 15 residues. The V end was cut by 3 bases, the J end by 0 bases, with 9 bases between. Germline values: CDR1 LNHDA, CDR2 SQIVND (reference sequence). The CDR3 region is CASSIGGGSYNEQFF. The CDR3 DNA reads TGTGCCAGTAGTATCGGAGGCGGCTCCTACAATGAGCAGTTCTTC.

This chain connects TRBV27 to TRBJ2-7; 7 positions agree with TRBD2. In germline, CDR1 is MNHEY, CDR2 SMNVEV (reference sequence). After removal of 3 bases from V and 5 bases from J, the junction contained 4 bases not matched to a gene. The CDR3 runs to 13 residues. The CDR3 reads CASSLGLLNEQYF. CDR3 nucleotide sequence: TGTGCCAGCAGTTTGGGACTACTCAACGAGCAGTACTTC.

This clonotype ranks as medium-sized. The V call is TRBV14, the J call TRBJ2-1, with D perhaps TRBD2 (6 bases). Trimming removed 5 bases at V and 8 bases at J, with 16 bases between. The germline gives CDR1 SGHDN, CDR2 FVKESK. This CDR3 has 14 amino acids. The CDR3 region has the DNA TGTGCCAGCAGCGGCCTGGGGGGAGCGGATGAGCAGTTCTTC. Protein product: CASSGLGGADEQFF.

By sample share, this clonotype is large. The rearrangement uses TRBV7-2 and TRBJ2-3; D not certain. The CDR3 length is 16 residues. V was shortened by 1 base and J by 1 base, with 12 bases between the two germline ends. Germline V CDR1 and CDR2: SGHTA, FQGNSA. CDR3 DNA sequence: TGTGCCAGCAGCTTAGGCGCCCTGCGGCGCACAGATACGCAGTATTTT. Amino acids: CASSLGALRRTDTQYF.

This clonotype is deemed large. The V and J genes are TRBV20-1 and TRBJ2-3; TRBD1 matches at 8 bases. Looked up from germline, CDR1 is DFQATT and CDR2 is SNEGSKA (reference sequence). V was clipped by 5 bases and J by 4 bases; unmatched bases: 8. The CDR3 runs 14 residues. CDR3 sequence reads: CSAADRAEADTQYF. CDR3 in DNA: TGCAGTGCTGCGGACAGGGCCGAAGCAGATACGCAGTATTTT.

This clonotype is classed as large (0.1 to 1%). The CDR3 sequence is CASAPGLPNEQFF. The CDR3 bases are TGTGCCAGCGCACCGGGACTACCCAATGAGCAGTTCTTC. The gene calls are TRBV28 and TRBJ2-1, with 7 bases fitting TRBD2. V was pared by 8 bases and J by 6 bases, with 7 bases of the junction left unmatched. The germline CDR1 and CDR2 sequences are MDHEN and SYDVKM. The CDR3 length is 13 residues.

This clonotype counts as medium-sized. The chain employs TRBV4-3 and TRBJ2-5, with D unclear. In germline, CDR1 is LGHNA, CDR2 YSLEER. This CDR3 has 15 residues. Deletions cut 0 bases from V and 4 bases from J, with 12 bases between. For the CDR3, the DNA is TGCGCCAGCAGCCAAGATAGTGGGCATCGAGAGACCCAGTACTTC. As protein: CASSQDSGHRETQYF.

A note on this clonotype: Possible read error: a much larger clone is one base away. CDR3 sequence: CASSLGVVPSRQYF. The CDR3 bases are TGTGCCAGCAGCTTGGGTGTAGTTCCTTCAAGGCAGTACTTC. The chain employs TRBV5-6 and TRBJ2-7; D not certain. V lost 0 bases, J lost 9 bases, and 16 bases lay in between. The length of the CDR3 is 14 residues. Looked up from germline, CDR1 is SGHDT and CDR2 is YYEEEE.

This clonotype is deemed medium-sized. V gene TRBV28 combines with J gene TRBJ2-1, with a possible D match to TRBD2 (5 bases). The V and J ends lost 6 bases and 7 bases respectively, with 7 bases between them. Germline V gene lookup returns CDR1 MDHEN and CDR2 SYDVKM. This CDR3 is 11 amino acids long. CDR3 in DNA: TGTGCCAGCAGGACTACAAATGAGCAGTTCTTC. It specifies CASRTTNEQFF.

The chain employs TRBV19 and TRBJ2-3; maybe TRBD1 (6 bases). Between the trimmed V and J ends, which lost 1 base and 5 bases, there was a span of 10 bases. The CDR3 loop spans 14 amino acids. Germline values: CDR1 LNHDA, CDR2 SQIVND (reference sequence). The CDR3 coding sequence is TGTGCCAGTAGTATAGTGGGGGCGGGAGATACGCAGTATTTT. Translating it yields CASSIVGAGDTQYF.

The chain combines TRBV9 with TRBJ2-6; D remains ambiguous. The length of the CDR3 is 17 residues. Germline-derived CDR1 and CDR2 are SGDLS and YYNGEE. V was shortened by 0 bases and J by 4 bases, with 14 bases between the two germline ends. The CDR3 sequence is CASSVAPRLSGANVLTF. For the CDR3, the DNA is TGTGCCAGCAGCGTAGCCCCACGGTTAAGCGGGGCCAACGTCCTGACTTTC. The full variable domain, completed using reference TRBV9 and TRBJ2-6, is DSGVTQTPKHLITATGQRVTLRCSPRSGDLSVYWYQQSLDQGLQFLIQYYNGEERAKGNILERFSAQQFPDLHSELNLSSLELGDSALYFCASSVAPRLSGANVLTFGAGSRLTVL.

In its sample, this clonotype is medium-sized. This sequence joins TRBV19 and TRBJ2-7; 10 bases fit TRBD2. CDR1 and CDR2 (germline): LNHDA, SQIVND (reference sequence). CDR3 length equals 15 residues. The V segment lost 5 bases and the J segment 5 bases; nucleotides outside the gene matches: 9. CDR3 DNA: TGTGCCAGTAGTGTTAGCGGGGGGCCCAACAACGAGCAGTACTTC. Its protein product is CASSVSGGPNNEQYF.

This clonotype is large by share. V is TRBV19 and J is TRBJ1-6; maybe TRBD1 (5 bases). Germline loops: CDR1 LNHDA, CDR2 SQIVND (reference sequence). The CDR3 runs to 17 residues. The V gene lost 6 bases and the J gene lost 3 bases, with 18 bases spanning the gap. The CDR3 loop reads CASSPWTQGDYNSPLHF. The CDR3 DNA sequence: TGTGCCAGTAGCCCCTGGACCCAGGGCGACTATAATTCACCCCTCCACTTT.

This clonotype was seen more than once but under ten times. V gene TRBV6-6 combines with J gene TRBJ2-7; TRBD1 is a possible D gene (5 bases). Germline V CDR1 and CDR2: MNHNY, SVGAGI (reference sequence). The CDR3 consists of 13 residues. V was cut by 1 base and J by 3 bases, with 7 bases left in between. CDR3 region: CASSYYDSYEQYF. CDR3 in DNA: TGTGCCAGCAGTTACTACGACAGCTACGAGCAGTACTTC.